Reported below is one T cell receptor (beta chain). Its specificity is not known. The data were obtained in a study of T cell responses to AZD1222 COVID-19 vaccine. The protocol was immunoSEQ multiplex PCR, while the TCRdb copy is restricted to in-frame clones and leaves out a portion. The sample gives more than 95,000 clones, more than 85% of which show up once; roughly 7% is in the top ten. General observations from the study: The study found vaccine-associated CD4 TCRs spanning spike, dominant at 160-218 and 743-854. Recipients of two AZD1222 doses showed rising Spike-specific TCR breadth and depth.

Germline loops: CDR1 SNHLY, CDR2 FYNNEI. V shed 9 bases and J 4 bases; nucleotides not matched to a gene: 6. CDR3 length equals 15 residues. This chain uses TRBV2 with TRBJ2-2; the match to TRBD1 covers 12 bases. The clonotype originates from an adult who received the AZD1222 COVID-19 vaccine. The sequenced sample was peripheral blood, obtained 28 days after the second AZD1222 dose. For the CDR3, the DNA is TGTGCCAGTATGGGACAGGGGGCAGGCACCGGGGAGCTGTTTTTT. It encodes CASMGQGAGTGELFF.